Below, 4 T cell receptor beta chains from the same sample are listed, as sequenced in a study of T-cell reconstitution after alpha-beta-depleted transplantation in children. Library preparation (for TCRbeta) was performed with unique molecular identifiers. MiXCR, run by TCRdb on the PCR reads, gives a single entry per CDR3 protein. The table records 260,000 or so distinct CDR3 sequences, 12% of them present only once. The specimen was PBMCs from the stem cell graft donor, collected from the stem cell graft. The receptors derive from a human donor who donated a stem cell graft to a child with acute lymphoblastic leukemia.

Many counts were recorded for this clonotype. This chain links TRBV7-9 with TRBJ1-3, with D hard to call. The V and J ends lost 8 bases and 1 base respectively, with 12 bases between them. Germline CDR1 and CDR2: SEHNR and FQNEAQ (reference sequence). This CDR3 has 14 amino acids. DNA of the CDR3: TGTGCCAGCGCGTCATCGAGTTCTGGAAACACCATATATTTT. Its protein product is CASASSSSGNTIYF.

This clonotype was detected only a few times. V usage is TRBV7-6 and J usage is TRBJ2-7, with 8 bases identical to TRBD1. There are 15 residues in the CDR3. Germline V lookup: CDR1 SGHVS, CDR2 FNYEAQ. Germline trimming cut 5 bases from V and 0 bases from J; bases unmatched to any gene: 6. CDR3 amino acids: CASSPRQGPSYEQYF. CDR3 nucleotide sequence: TGTGCCAGCAGCCCCCGACAGGGGCCCTCCTACGAGCAGTACTTC.

The sample holds many counts of this clonotype. This chain links TRBV3-1 with TRBJ2-3; the D gene is possibly TRBD1 (6 bases). CDR3 length: 17 residues. Germline CDR1 and CDR2: LGHDT and YNNKEL (reference sequence). The V and J ends lost 4 bases and 4 bases respectively, with 21 bases between them. The CDR3 protein is CASSLITPGVGPDTQYF. For the CDR3, the DNA is TGTGCCAGCAGCCTCATTACCCCAGGGGTTGGGCCAGATACGCAGTATTTT.

This clonotype was counted at least ten times. The chain links TRBV7-2 to TRBJ2-7; 10 positions match TRBD2. This CDR3 region has 17 residues. Germline CDR1 SGHTA, CDR2 FQGNSA. After removal of 2 bases from V and 3 bases from J, the junction contained 10 bases not matched to a gene. This CDR3 reads CASSLSIGTSAFYEQYF. Here the CDR3 DNA reads TGTGCCAGCAGCTTAAGCATCGGGACTAGCGCCTTCTACGAGCAGTACTTC.